Below, one T cell receptor (beta chain) is given with its context. This sample was included in a study of shared clonotypes between healthy human individuals. At the level of the study: Sampling drew on donors who were a couple of women and a few men aged 18 to 49.

Measured with immunoSEQ multiplex PCR; TCRdb has only the in-frame clones, and not every one. The sample has more than 450,000 clones; approximately 79% are singletons. From germline, CDR1 is MNHEY and CDR2 SMNVEV (reference sequence). Trimming took off 1 base at V and 5 bases at J, with 5 bases between the two ends. The CDR3 runs 13 residues. Sequenced: PBMCs. This TCR was recovered from a woman aged 35 to 49 in good health. Some clones in this sample may be carry-over from other donors' samples. The rearrangement joins TRBV27 to TRBJ2-2, with D unclear. CDR3 protein: CASSLFRTGELFF. DNA for the CDR3: TGTGCCAGCAGTTTATTCAGAACCGGGGAGCTGTTTTTT.